A single sample is the source of the 31 T cell receptor beta chains below, sequenced in a study of circulating and synovial CD4+ cells in juvenile arthritis. This table comes from immunoSEQ multiplex PCR, and its TCRdb copy is limited to in-frame clones, with some not included. The top ten clones hold around 0.7% of a sample with about 39,000 clones, approximately 94% of them seen once. Specimen: CD4+ T cells from blood. Receptors originate from a human donor with juvenile idiopathic arthritis.

Worth noting for this clone: Other DNA sequences in the sample encode the same CDR3. This chain connects TRBV27 to TRBJ1-6; D is unclear. This CDR3 contains 16 residues. The germline V gene encodes CDR1 MNHEY and CDR2 SMNVEV (reference sequence). Trimming removed 9 bases from V and 1 base from J, with 16 bases in between. The CDR3 reads CASRLSGRSYNSPLHF. As DNA, the CDR3 is TGTGCCAGTCGGTTATCCGGGAGGTCCTATAATTCACCCCTCCACTTT.

The chain couples TRBV18 to TRBJ2-4; 10 bases line up with TRBD2. Germline V gene lookup returns CDR1 KGHSH and CDR2 LQKENI. The CDR3 consists of 15 residues. J was trimmed by 7 bases and V by 3 bases; bases with no gene match: 6. The CDR3 here is CASSPLSGGRNIQYF. For the CDR3, the DNA is TGTGCCAGCTCACCCCTTAGCGGGGGGAGGAACATTCAGTACTTC.

The V and J genes are TRBV7-2 and TRBJ1-1; the D is unclear. Trimming removed 8 bases at V and 4 bases at J, with 8 bases between. Germline V gives CDR1 SGHTA, CDR2 FQGNSA. The CDR3 is 11 residues long. CDR3 in amino acids: CASLLSTEAFF. CDR3 nucleotides: TGTGCCAGCCTCCTATCCACTGAAGCTTTCTTT.

CDR3 coding DNA: TGTGCCAGCAGCTTAAGTAGCGGACTGGCTGGCTACACCTTC. Its translation: CASSLSSGLAGYTF. The rearrangement joins TRBV7-6 to TRBJ1-2; D gene uncertain. The V and J ends lost 2 bases and 7 bases respectively, with 14 bases between them. This CDR3 spans 14 amino acids. Germline CDR1 SGHVS, CDR2 FNYEAQ.

V is TRBV15 and J is TRBJ2-7; 7 nucleotides align to TRBD1. The CDR3 is 13 residues long. The germline gives CDR1 LNHNV, CDR2 YYDKDF (reference sequence). Trimming removed 5 bases from V and 5 bases from J; junction bases left unmatched: 6. The CDR3 region has the DNA TGTGCCACCAGCCCCGACAGGGCCCACGAGCAGTACTTC. This codes for CATSPDRAHEQYF.

The gene calls are TRBV5-1 and TRBJ2-3; 7 bases are shared with TRBD2. CDR3 length equals 14 residues. The V gene's germline CDR1 is SGHRS and CDR2 YFSETQ. Germline trimming cut 1 base from V and 3 bases from J; bases unmatched to any gene: 2. The CDR3 bases are TGCGCCAGCAGCTTGCGGGGGGAAACAGATACGCAGTATTTT. Residues: CASSLRGETDTQYF.

The chain has TRBV7-2 and TRBJ2-3; 10 bases are shared with TRBD2. V lost 3 bases, J lost 0 bases, and 9 bases stayed unmatched. CDR3 length equals 18 residues. Per the germline V gene, CDR1 is SGHTA and CDR2 is FQGNSA. The CDR3 region is CASSFRPGLAISTDTQYF. The CDR3 DNA reads as TGTGCCAGCAGCTTTAGACCGGGACTAGCGATTAGCACAGATACGCAGTATTTT.

The chain is built from TRBV30 and TRBJ1-1; D is ambiguous. The CDR3 is made up of 13 amino acids. Trimming shortened V by 4 bases and J by 3 bases, and 12 bases separated the two germline ends. Germline CDR1 GTSNPN, CDR2 SVGIG (reference sequence). The CDR3 DNA follows: TGTGCCTGGACCCTTTTCGCGGACACTGAAGCTTTCTTT. Translating gives CAWTLFADTEAFF.

This chain joins TRBV9 and TRBJ2-7, with D perhaps TRBD1 (5 bases). Per germline, CDR1 SGDLS and CDR2 YYNGEE. V lost 4 bases and J lost 3, with 14 bases in between. This CDR3 spans 14 amino acids. This chain's CDR3 is CASSLDSQGYEQYF. The CDR3 DNA reads TGTGCCAGCAGCTTAGACAGTCAAGGCTACGAGCAGTACTTC.

V and J are TRBV10-2 and TRBJ2-7; 8 nucleotides align to TRBD1. This CDR3 has 15 residues. Germline CDR1 and CDR2: WSHSY and SAAADI. The ends lost 6 bases at V and 6 bases at J; junction bases unmatched: 13. The CDR3 DNA follows: TGCGCCAGCAGAATTGGACAGGGCGTCCCTCGCGAGCAGTACTTC. Translating gives CASRIGQGVPREQYF.

CDR3 sequence reads: CASSLVGGAGYTF. CDR3 coding DNA: TGTGCCAGCAGCTTAGTCGGGGGGGCCGGCTACACCTTC. V and J are TRBV7-2 and TRBJ1-2; TRBD1 is a possible D gene (6 bases). V was cut by 1 base and J by 8 bases, with 11 bases left in between. CDR1 is SGHTA and CDR2 is FQGNSA in the germline V gene. This CDR3 is built from 13 residues.

This clone was detected only a few times. The rearrangement uses TRBV5-1 and TRBJ1-4, with D perhaps matching TRBD1 (6 bases). Per germline, CDR1 SGHRS and CDR2 YFSETQ. This CDR3 region has 14 residues. V lost 4 bases, J lost 4 bases, and 11 bases lay in between. The CDR3 spells CASSKGEGNEKLFF. The CDR3 nucleotides are TGCGCCAGCAGCAAGGGGGAGGGTAATGAAAAACTGTTTTTT. Combining the CDR3 with reference TRBV5-1 and TRBJ1-4 gives the whole variable domain KAGVTQTPRYLIKTRGQQVTLSCSPISGHRSVSWYQQTPGQGLQFLFEYFSETQRNKGNFPGRFSGRQFSNSRSEMNVSTLELGDSALYLCASSKGEGNEKLFFGSGTQLSVL.

In this sample, this clone turned up once. The chain joins TRBV7-2 to TRBJ1-6, with 7 bases that match TRBD1. The CDR3 is 14 residues long. J lost 10 bases, V lost 5 bases, and 8 bases had no gene match. CDR1 and CDR2 (germline): SGHTA, FQGNSA. The CDR3 nucleotides are TGTGCCAGCAGCCTCCAGGGGGGTAAGTCACCCCTCCACTTT. This encodes CASSLQGGKSPLHF.

The rearrangement uses TRBV7-2 and TRBJ1-2, with 11 bases matching TRBD1. The length of the CDR3 is 16 residues. Trimming cost V 5 bases and J 8 bases; bases outside gene matches: 13. Germline V gene sequence: CDR1 SGHTA, CDR2 FQGNSA. CDR3: CASSEIGTGGVWGYTF. CDR3 nucleotide sequence: TGTGCCAGCAGCGAAATCGGGACAGGGGGAGTATGGGGCTACACCTTC.

The genes are TRBV2 and TRBJ2-5; D is ambiguous. This CDR3 region has 11 residues. The V end was cut by 7 bases, the J end by 6 bases, with 9 bases between. The V gene's germline CDR1 is SNHLY and CDR2 FYNNEI. The CDR3 loop is CASMGSQTQYF. The CDR3 nucleotides are TGTGCCAGCATGGGCAGCCAGACCCAGTACTTC.

The chain couples TRBV7-2 to TRBJ1-5; TRBD1 matches 8 bases. J gave up 4 bases and V 5 bases, and 4 bases lay outside the gene matches. CDR1 SGHTA and CDR2 FQGNSA come from the germline V gene. This CDR3 spans 14 amino acids. In DNA, the CDR3 is TGTGCCAGCAGCCGAGGACAGGGTAATCAGCCCCAGCATTTT. It is translated as CASSRGQGNQPQHF. The full variable domain, in which reference TRBV7-2 and TRBJ1-5 provide the parts outside the CDR3, is GAGVSQSPSNKVTEKGKDVELRCDPISGHTALYWYRQSLGQGLEFLIYFQGNSAPDKSGLPSDRFSAERTGGSVSTLTIQRTQQEDSAVYLCASSRGQGNQPQHFGDGTRLSIL.

This chain uses TRBV9 with TRBJ2-7, with 11 positions matching TRBD2. With 0 bases clipped from V and 2 bases from J, the junction kept 7 bases outside the gene matches. CDR1 SGDLS and CDR2 YYNGEE come from the germline V gene. This CDR3 is 17 amino acids long. CDR3 coding DNA: TGTGCCAGCAGCGTAGGAGGGCTAGCGGGGGGCACCTACGAGCAGTACTTC. Translation gives CASSVGGLAGGTYEQYF.

This clone has a single count. This chain joins TRBV5-5 and TRBJ2-1; D is perhaps TRBD2 (5 bases). The CDR3 is 13 residues long. Germline V gene data show CDR1 as SGHKS and CDR2 as YYEKEE (reference sequence). Trimming took 0 bases from V and 6 from J, leaving 7 bases between them. The CDR3 sequence: CASSLGGSNEQFF. Written as DNA, the CDR3 is TGTGCCAGCAGCTTGGGAGGGTCCAATGAGCAGTTCTTC.

This chain connects TRBV27 to TRBJ2-2, with TRBD1 matching over 11 bases. CDR3 length: 20 amino acids. CDR1 and CDR2 (germline): MNHEY, SMNVEV (reference sequence). The J segment lost 7 bases and the V segment lost 7 bases, leaving 23 bases of the junction unmatched. This chain's CDR3 is CASIPLALGGGQGVVGELFF. CDR3 DNA sequence: TGTGCCAGCATTCCCTTGGCTTTGGGCGGGGGACAGGGGGTTGTCGGGGAGCTGTTTTTT.

The chain has TRBV5-4 and TRBJ2-3; 7 positions match TRBD1. The V and J ends lost 7 bases and 11 bases, in that order; junction bases with no gene match: 10. CDR1 SGHNT and CDR2 YYREEE come from the germline V gene (reference sequence). The CDR3 covers 12 residues. Written as DNA, the CDR3 is TGTGCCAGCCTTGACAGGGTTGGTGAGCAGTATTTT. Residues: CASLDRVGEQYF. Drawing the rest from reference TRBV5-4 and TRBJ2-3, the complete variable domain is ETGVTQSPTHLIKTRGQQVTLRCSSQSGHNTVSWYQQALGQGPQFIFQYYREEENGRGNFPPRFSGLQFPNYSSELNVNALELDDSALYLCASLDRVGEQYFGPGTRLTVL.

This chain uses TRBV12-5 with TRBJ2-7, with a tentative D call TRBD1 (6 bases). Trimming took off 0 bases at V and 1 base at J, with 13 bases between the two ends. Germline V lookup: CDR1 LGHNT, CDR2 FRNRAP. The CDR3 sequence is 16 residues long. The CDR3 region has the DNA TGTGCTAGTGGTTTGGTATTCAGCAGGGGATCCTACGAGCAGTACTTC. Translation: CASGLVFSRGSYEQYF.

The gene calls are TRBV27 and TRBJ2-1, with D tentatively TRBD1 (6 bases). CDR3 length: 18 amino acids. Per the germline V gene, CDR1 is MNHEY and CDR2 is SMNVEV (reference sequence). V dropped 5 bases and J dropped 9 bases, with 29 bases sitting between them. The CDR3: CASSDTFRRPGVPGEQFF. The CDR3 region has the DNA TGTGCCAGCAGTGATACCTTTCGCCGTCCAGGGGTCCCAGGTGAGCAGTTCTTC.

The chain combines TRBV19 with TRBJ2-1, with TRBD1 matching 7 bases. With 9 bases clipped from V and 7 bases from J, the junction kept 12 bases outside the gene matches. CDR3 size: 14 residues. Looked up from germline, CDR1 is LNHDA and CDR2 is SQIVND (reference sequence). The CDR3 sequence: CASEHRDSGNEQFF. As DNA, the CDR3 is TGTGCCAGCGAACACCGGGACAGCGGAAATGAGCAGTTCTTC.

This clone was found once. This chain links TRBV6-6 with TRBJ2-7; D not resolved. CDR3 length equals 12 residues. Trimming stripped 1 base from V and 5 bases from J, with 6 bases between. The germline V gene has CDR1 MNHNY and CDR2 SVGAGI (reference sequence). CDR3 DNA sequence: TGTGCCAGCAGTTACTACACAAACGAGCAGTACTTC. It is translated as CASSYYTNEQYF.

V and J are TRBV9 and TRBJ2-7; 10 bases match TRBD1. V lost 3 bases, J lost 2 bases, and 11 bases stayed unmatched. Germline CDR1 is SGDLS and CDR2 is YYNGEE. The CDR3 sequence is 17 residues long. The CDR3 coding sequence is TGTGCCAGCAGCGCCCCAGCCGGGGACAGGGGTGCCTACGAGCAGTACTTC. Its translation: CASSAPAGDRGAYEQYF.

This chain joins TRBV13 and TRBJ1-3; D might be TRBD1 (6 bases). Germline lookup yields CDR1 PRHDT and CDR2 FYEKMQ (reference sequence). The CDR3 loop spans 14 amino acids. V was cut by 2 bases and J by 2 bases, with 7 bases left in between. DNA of the CDR3: TGTGCCAGCAGCTTACAGGGGCCTGGAAACACCATATATTTT. It codes for CASSLQGPGNTIYF.

V usage is TRBV6-5 and J usage is TRBJ2-3, with TRBD1 matching 8 bases. V shed 6 bases, J shed 9 bases, and the junction held 5 bases outside the gene matches. The CDR3 extends over 12 amino acids. The V gene's germline CDR1 is MNHEY and CDR2 SVGAGI. CDR3 protein: CASRPDRETQYF. The DNA of the CDR3 is TGTGCCAGCAGGCCGGACAGGGAGACGCAGTATTTT.

The genes are TRBV5-1 and TRBJ2-1; a weak D match, TRBD1 (6 bases). Deletions cut 4 bases from V and 7 bases from J, with 12 bases between. This CDR3 is 13 amino acids long. Germline assignment: CDR1 SGHRS and CDR2 YFSETQ. CDR3 in DNA: TGCGCCAGCAGCCTCTTAGGGGGTAATGAGCAGTTCTTC. Translating it yields CASSLLGGNEQFF.

The rearrangement links TRBV11-3 to TRBJ2-7; perhaps TRBD2 as D (6 bases). V was trimmed by 3 bases and J by 0 bases, leaving 9 bases between them. The CDR3 loop spans 14 amino acids. Germline lookup yields CDR1 SGHNT and CDR2 YENEEA. CDR3 in amino acids: CASSFGGDSYEQYF. In nucleotides, the CDR3 is TGTGCCAGCAGCTTTGGCGGGGACTCCTACGAGCAGTACTTC.

The genes are TRBV18 and TRBJ1-5; 10 bases map to TRBD1. V lost 3 bases to trimming and J lost 6 bases; unmatched junction nucleotides: 5. This CDR3 is 15 amino acids long. Germline values: CDR1 KGHSH, CDR2 LQKENI. The CDR3 is CASSPLGQGRQPQHF. The DNA for the CDR3 is TGTGCCAGCTCACCTCTGGGACAGGGGCGTCAGCCCCAGCATTTT.

The chain has TRBV20-1 and TRBJ2-5; D is unclear. Trimming took off 2 bases at V and 4 bases at J, with 5 bases between the two ends. The germline CDR1 and CDR2 sequences are DFQATT and SNEGSKA (reference sequence). There are 11 residues in the CDR3. CDR3 sequence reads: CSARSGETQYF. DNA of the CDR3: TGCAGTGCTAGATCGGGAGAGACCCAGTACTTC.